This record looks at one TCR beta chain sequence and its context. As yet, its antigen is unknown. This sample stems from a study of neoadjuvant anti-PD-1 for oral cavity cancer. Looking at the study overall: Non-progressing patients received a fourth nivolumab dose near day 43, then surgery on days 50-56.

Patients had newly diagnosed, untreated stage II-IVA oral cavity squamous cell carcinoma. Study-level results: After neoadjuvant nivolumab, PBMC T cell clonality was significantly higher in non-responders than responders. Higher pretreatment blood Treg/Th17 ratios correlated with higher pretreatment blood and lower post-treatment tumor TCRbeta clonality.

The CDR3 is made up of 15 amino acids. Germline CDR1 SGHRS, CDR2 YFSETQ. The germline V and J ends were trimmed by 0 bases and 3 bases, with 9 bases remaining between them. The protocol was immunoSEQ multiplex PCR, while the TCRdb copy is restricted to in-frame clones and leaves out a portion. The table shows around 17,000 clones, with roughly two thirds occurring only once. Sequenced here: PBMCs, sampled before nivolumab (anti-PD-1) treatment. The rearrangement joins TRBV5-1 to TRBJ1-4; no definite D call. This receptor was identified in a person aged 35-79 years with oral cavity squamous cell carcinoma. CDR3 protein: CASSLVGKSNEKLFF. The CDR3 bases are TGCGCCAGCAGCTTGGTGGGAAAGTCTAATGAAAAACTGTTTTTT.